This entry is about one TCR beta chain. The data are from a study of CD8 T cells in Susac syndrome. Overall study context: Patients with Susac syndrome had blood drawn and were at that point therapy-naive, on corticosteroids, or on intravenous immunoglobulin alone.

RNA in amounts of about 0.45 to 1 ug was reverse transcribed with random hexamers. TCRdb called the immunoSEQ multiplex PCR reads again in MiXCR, with one record for every CDR3 protein. The table lists 160,000 or so distinct CDR3 sequences, around 94% of them singletons, with approximately 0.11% in the top ten. CD8+ and CD4+ T cells from blood underwent TCR beta sequencing. Through negative isolation, CD4+ and CD8+ T cells were obtained, while TEMRA cells were enriched using FACS. Sequenced input: CD4+ T cells from PBMCs. The clonotype originates from a human donor with Susac syndrome.

The CDR3 coding sequence is TGCAGTGCATCAGGACAGGGAAACTATGGCTACACCTTC. Translation: CSASGQGNYGYTF. The gene calls are TRBV20-1 and TRBJ1-2; 8 bases fit TRBD1. The V gene end was trimmed by 6 bases and the J gene end by 2 bases; junction bases not matched to a gene: 5. The CDR3 loop spans 13 amino acids. Per germline, CDR1 DFQATT and CDR2 SNEGSKA (reference sequence).